The entry that follows covers one TCR beta chain sequence. There is no known antigen for this receptor. No much larger clone exists at a distance of one base, and base qualities are not known. The method behind the library was the immunoSEQ multiplex PCR assay. This immuneACCESS table, as held by TCRdb, lists in-frame sequences with V and J called but not all clones. Of the missing ones, under half trace to an unresolved V gene in checked studies; the others have no known cause. The table for this sample lists approximately 580,000 clones; 70% to 80% of them were counted only once. The ten largest make up more than 0.01% of the sample. This entry is derived from a study of shared T cell receptors in the human thymus (dated by TCRdb to about 2021). In the study overall: The study examined how self-reactive, shared T-cell receptor alpha chains are generated in the human thymus.

This sample was shared with a second study, whose subject was human thymus T cells. As the second study states: Immunologically healthy infants undergoing open corrective cardiac surgery for congenital heart defects in Finland were used as donors. The thymus tissue came from surgical resects taken out during corrective cardiac surgery. Both the thymic and the peripheral blood repertoires appeared to show biased V and J gene segment usage. The related research found that thymic TCR repertoires overlapped highly between unrelated individuals. The study characterized TCR alpha and beta repertoires from seven to nine infant thymus samples and a few related peripheral blood samples. Donor ages ranged from roughly 6 to 250 days, and the cohort comprised 5 to 7 male and a couple of female infants. Thymocytes were released mechanically from tissue and stored at -70 °C as pellets of roughly 8.5-32 million cells. Genomic DNA was extracted from frozen cell pellets with a QIAsymphony instrument. Using the immunoSEQ multiplex PCR assay, the TCRB and TCRAD loci were amplified from a standardized quantity of quality-controlled genomic DNA. The amplicons spanned the V(D)J region and were long enough to cover the CDR3 and allow V and J genes to be identified. Through the commercial immunoSEQ service, the amplicons were sequenced on an Illumina platform. Primer bias and sequencing errors were corrected as previously described, and TCRAD and TCRB definitions were based on the IMGT database. The repertoires were analysed using immunoSEQ Analyzer 3.0 and VDJTools for basic statistics, V/J segment usage, diversity estimates, rarefaction and pairwise overlap. Chao1, ChaoE, Efron-Thisted, Shannon and inverse Simpson indices were used to estimate diversity, which was also estimated on datasets down-sampled to the smallest sample. For repertoire overlap, CDR3 nucleotide sequence, V gene and J gene had to match strictly, and clustering was done by Jaccard-based multidimensional scaling. On average, approximately 860,000 unique TCRB clonotypes were obtained from thymus samples, compared with around 78,000 from blood samples.

The clonotype was recovered from a boy under two years old with a congenital heart defect. Donor details come from another sample of the same person, matched by shared clones. The source material was thymocytes.

CDR3 sequence: CASSRLAGGIYNEQFF. The nucleotide sequence is TGTGCCAGCAGTAGACTAGCGGGAGGGATCTACAATGAGCAGTTCTTC. This chain is built from TRBV2 and TRBJ2-1, with 14 bases aligning to TRBD2. The germline V gene sets CDR1 to SNHLY and CDR2 to FYNNEI. Inclusive of the bounding cysteine and phenylalanine, the CDR3 is 16 residues long. Only the CDR3 portion is preserved as DNA: 48 bases, with reading frame beginning at the first base. V and J are trimmed by 5 bases and 3 bases, and the gene matches miss 3 bases of the junction.